These 9 T cell receptor beta chains share one sample of origin, sequenced in a study of vaccination effects on CD4 cells after COVID-19. Their cognate antigens are unknown. Data came from immunoSEQ multiplex PCR; TCRdb stores just in-frame clones and leaves some out. The sample has roughly 24,000 clones; about 79% are singletons. Expansion with viral peptide pools was applied to antigen-specific CD4+ T cells by the ViraFEST assay prior to sequencing. Once cultured for more than nine days, the cells underwent separation to obtain CD4+ T cells. Two-dose vaccination with either BNT162b2 or mRNA-1273 was given to the participants. Sequenced material: CD4+ T cells from PBMCs cultured with SARS-CoV-2 spike peptides, taken after COVID-19 vaccination. These receptors came from a human donor who received a COVID-19 vaccine. Some clones in this sample may be carry-over from other donors' samples.

The CDR3 reads CASSQSDRGQETQYF. CDR3 nucleotides: TGTGCCAGCAGCCAATCGGACAGGGGCCAAGAGACCCAGTACTTC. V and J are TRBV3-1 (or the pseudogene TRBV3-2) and TRBJ2-5; 9 bases map to TRBD1. Germline V gene lookup returns CDR1 LGHDT and CDR2 YNNKEL (reference sequence). The CDR3 has 15 residues. V gave up 2 bases and J gave up 1 base; unmatched junction bases: 2.

The chain couples TRBV3-1 (or the pseudogene TRBV3-2) to TRBJ1-3; weak D call: TRBD1 (6 bases). The germline CDR1 and CDR2 sequences are LGHDT and YNNKEL (reference sequence). The CDR3 is 13 amino acids. Trimming left V 3 bases short and J 13 bases short, with 16 bases between. CDR3 sequence (DNA): TGTGCCAGCAGCCACCTGGACAGTGATTTAATATATTTT. This encodes CASSHLDSDLIYF.

The chain has TRBV19 and TRBJ2-3; TRBD1 is a possible D gene (6 bases). There are 17 residues in the CDR3. The germline CDR1 and CDR2 sequences are LNHDA and SQIVND (reference sequence). V lost 10 bases and J lost 0, with 23 bases in between. The CDR3 reads CATPPPDSGPSTDTQYF. DNA of the CDR3: TGTGCCACCCCCCCGCCGGACAGCGGCCCTAGCACAGATACGCAGTATTTT.

This clone was counted once. The J gene is TRBJ2-7, the V gene TRBV20-1; a weak D match, TRBD1 (5 bases). Germline CDR1 and CDR2: DFQATT and SNEGSKA (reference sequence). Trimming shortened V by 5 bases and J by 5 bases, and 10 bases separated the two germline ends. The CDR3 covers 11 residues. The CDR3 is CSAGQGDEQYV. DNA of the CDR3: TGCAGTGCTGGCCAAGGGGACGAGCAGTACGTC.

This clone was detected once. The chain uses TRBV24-1 and TRBJ2-2; 8 bases line up with TRBD1. The CDR3 runs 15 residues. Trimming took 2 bases from V and 5 from J; bases not matched to a gene: 3. In germline, CDR1 is KGHDR, CDR2 SFDVKD. The CDR3 DNA is TGTGCCACCAGTGATTCCACAGGGGGAACCGGGGAGCTGTTTTTT. As protein: CATSDSTGGTGELFF.

V is TRBV6-5 and J is TRBJ2-1, with a tentative D call TRBD1 (6 bases). The length of the CDR3 is 14 residues. Germline assignment: CDR1 MNHEY and CDR2 SVGAGI. The V end was cut by 6 bases, the J end by 6 bases, with 15 bases between. The CDR3 here is CASSLPGQTNEQFF. The CDR3 DNA follows: TGTGCCAGCAGCCTACCCGGACAGACCAATGAGCAGTTCTTC.

The chain links TRBV3-1 (or the pseudogene TRBV3-2) to TRBJ2-3; 11 bases match TRBD2. The CDR3 is made up of 17 amino acids. Germline V gene sequence: CDR1 LGHDT, CDR2 YNNKEL (reference sequence). After removal of 4 bases from V and 5 bases from J, the junction contained 11 bases not matched to a gene. The chain's CDR3 is CASSRPTSGAAGDTQYF. For the CDR3, the DNA is TGTGCCAGCAGCCGCCCGACTAGCGGGGCCGCGGGAGATACGCAGTATTTT.

The chain couples TRBV18 to TRBJ1-1; no firm D call. This CDR3 has 14 amino acids. The germline V gene has CDR1 KGHSH and CDR2 LQKENI. Between the trimmed V and J ends, which lost 2 bases and 3 bases, there was a span of 10 bases. CDR3 in DNA: TGTGCCAGCTCACCAGGCTGGGGATACACTGAAGCTTTCTTT. It encodes CASSPGWGYTEAFF.

This clone was seen only a few times. The chain employs TRBV11-2 and TRBJ2-7, with 8 bases fitting TRBD1. V was pared by 6 bases and J by 4 bases, with 2 bases of the junction left unmatched. Germline lookup yields CDR1 SGHAT and CDR2 FQNNGV. This CDR3 comprises 12 residues. The CDR3 nucleotides are TGTGCCAGCAGTAGGACAGGGTACGAGCAGTACGTC. Its translation is CASSRTGYEQYV.